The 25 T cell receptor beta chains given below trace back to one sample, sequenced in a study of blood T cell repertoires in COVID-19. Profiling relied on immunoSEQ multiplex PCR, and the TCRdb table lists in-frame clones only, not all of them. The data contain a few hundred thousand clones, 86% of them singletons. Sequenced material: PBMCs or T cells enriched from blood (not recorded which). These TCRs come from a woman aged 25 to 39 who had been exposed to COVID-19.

This CDR3 is CASSPPSYGYTF. CDR3 DNA: TGTGCCAGCAGCCCACCCAGCTATGGCTACACCTTC. The chain links TRBV11-2 to TRBJ1-2; D ambiguous. The V end lost 5 bases, the J end lost 4 bases, and 8 bases lay between the germline ends. Germline CDR1 and CDR2: SGHAT and FQNNGV. The CDR3 sequence is 12 residues long. Looking up the rest from reference TRBV11-2 and TRBJ1-2 gives the full variable domain: EAGVAQSPRYKIIEKRQSVAFWCNPISGHATLYWYQQILGQGPKLLIQFQNNGVVDDSQLPKDRFSAERLKGVDSTLKIQPAKLEDSAVYLCASSPPSYGYTFGSGTRLTVV.

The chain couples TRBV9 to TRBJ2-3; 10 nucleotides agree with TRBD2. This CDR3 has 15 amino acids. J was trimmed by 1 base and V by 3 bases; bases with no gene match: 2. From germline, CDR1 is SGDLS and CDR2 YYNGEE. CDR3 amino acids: CASSASGGGTDTQYF. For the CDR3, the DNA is TGTGCCAGCAGCGCAAGCGGGGGGGGCACAGATACGCAGTATTTT. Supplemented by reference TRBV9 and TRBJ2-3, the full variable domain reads DSGVTQTPKHLITATGQRVTLRCSPRSGDLSVYWYQQSLDQGLQFLIQYYNGEERAKGNILERFSAQQFPDLHSELNLSSLELGDSALYFCASSASGGGTDTQYFGPGTRLTVL.

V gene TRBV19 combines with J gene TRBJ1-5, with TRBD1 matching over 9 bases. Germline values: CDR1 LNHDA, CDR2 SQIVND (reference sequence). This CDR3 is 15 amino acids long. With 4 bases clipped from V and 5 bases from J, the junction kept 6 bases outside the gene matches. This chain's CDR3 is CASSTTGGMDQPQHF. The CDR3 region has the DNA TGTGCCAGTAGTACGACAGGGGGTATGGATCAGCCCCAGCATTTT.

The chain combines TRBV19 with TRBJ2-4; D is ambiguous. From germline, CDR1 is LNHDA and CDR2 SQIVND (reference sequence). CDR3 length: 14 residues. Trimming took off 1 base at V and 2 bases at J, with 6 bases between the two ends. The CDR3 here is CASSIVATKNIQYF. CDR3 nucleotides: TGTGCCAGTAGTATAGTGGCAACCAAAAACATTCAGTACTTC. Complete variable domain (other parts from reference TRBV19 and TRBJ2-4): DGGITQSPKYLFRKEGQNVTLSCEQNLNHDAMYWYRQDPGQGLRLIYYSQIVNDFQKGDIAEGYSVSREKKESFPLTVTSAQKNPTAFYLCASSIVATKNIQYFGAGTRLSVL.

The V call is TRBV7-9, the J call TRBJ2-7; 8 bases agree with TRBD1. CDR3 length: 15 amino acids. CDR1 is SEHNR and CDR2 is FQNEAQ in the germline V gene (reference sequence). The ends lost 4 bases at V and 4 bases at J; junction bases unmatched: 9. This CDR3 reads CASSSTGANVYEQYF. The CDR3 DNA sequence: TGTGCCAGCAGCTCGACAGGGGCGAACGTTTACGAGCAGTACTTC.

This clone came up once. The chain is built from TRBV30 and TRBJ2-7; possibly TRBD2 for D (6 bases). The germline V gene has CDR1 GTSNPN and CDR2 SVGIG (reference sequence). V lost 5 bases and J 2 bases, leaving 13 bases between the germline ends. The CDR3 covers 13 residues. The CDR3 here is CAWGGAGTYEQYF. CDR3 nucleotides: TGTGCCTGGGGAGGGGCAGGGACCTACGAGCAGTACTTC. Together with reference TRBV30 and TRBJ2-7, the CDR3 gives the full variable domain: SQTIHQWPATLVQPVGSPLSLECTVEGTSNPNLYWYRQAAGRGLQLLFYSVGIGQISSEVPQNLSASRPQDRQFILSSKKLLLSDSGFYLCAWGGAGTYEQYFGPGTRLTVT.

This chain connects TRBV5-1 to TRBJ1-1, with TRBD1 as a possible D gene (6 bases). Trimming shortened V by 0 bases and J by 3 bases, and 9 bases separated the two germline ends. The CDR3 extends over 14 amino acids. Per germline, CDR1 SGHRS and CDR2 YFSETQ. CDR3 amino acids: CASSLGGGDTEAFF. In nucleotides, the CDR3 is TGCGCCAGCAGCTTGGGAGGGGGAGACACTGAAGCTTTCTTT. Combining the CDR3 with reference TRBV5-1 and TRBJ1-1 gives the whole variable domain KAGVTQTPRYLIKTRGQQVTLSCSPISGHRSVSWYQQTPGQGLQFLFEYFSETQRNKGNFPGRFSGRQFSNSRSEMNVSTLELGDSALYLCASSLGGGDTEAFFGQGTRLTVV.

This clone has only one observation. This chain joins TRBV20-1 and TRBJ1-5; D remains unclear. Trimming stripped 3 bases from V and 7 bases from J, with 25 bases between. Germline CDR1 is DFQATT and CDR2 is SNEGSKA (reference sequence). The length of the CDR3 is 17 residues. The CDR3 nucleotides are TGCAGTGCTAGTATGGTGAACAGCACTTCGGGGAGCCAGCCCCAGCATTTT. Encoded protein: CSASMVNSTSGSQPQHF.

As DNA, the CDR3 is TGTGCCAGCAGCGTAGGTGGGGGAGGGCTCAATGAGCAGTTCTTC. It specifies CASSVGGGGLNEQFF. The gene calls are TRBV9 and TRBJ2-1; TRBD2 agrees at 7 bases. This CDR3 contains 15 residues. CDR1 is SGDLS and CDR2 is YYNGEE in the germline V gene. The ends lost 0 bases at V and 6 bases at J; junction bases unmatched: 6.

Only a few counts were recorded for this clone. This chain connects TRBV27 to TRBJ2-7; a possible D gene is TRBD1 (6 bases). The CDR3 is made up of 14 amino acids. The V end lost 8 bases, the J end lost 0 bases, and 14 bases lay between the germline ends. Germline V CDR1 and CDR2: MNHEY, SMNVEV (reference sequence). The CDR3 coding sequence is TGTGCCAGCCGGTCGGGACACCGCTCCTACGAGCAGTACTTC. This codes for CASRSGHRSYEQYF.

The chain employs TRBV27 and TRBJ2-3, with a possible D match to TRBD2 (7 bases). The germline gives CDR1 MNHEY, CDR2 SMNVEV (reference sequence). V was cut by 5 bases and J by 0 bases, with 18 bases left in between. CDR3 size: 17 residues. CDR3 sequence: CASSPRGRGASTDTQYF. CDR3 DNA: TGTGCCAGCAGTCCGAGGGGGAGGGGCGCCAGCACAGATACGCAGTATTTT.

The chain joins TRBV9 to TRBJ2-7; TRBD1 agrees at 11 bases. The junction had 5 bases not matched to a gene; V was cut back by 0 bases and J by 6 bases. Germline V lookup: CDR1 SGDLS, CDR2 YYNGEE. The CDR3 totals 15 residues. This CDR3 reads CASSVEDRGRGEQYF. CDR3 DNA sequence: TGTGCCAGCAGCGTAGAGGACAGGGGGCGAGGCGAGCAGTACTTC.

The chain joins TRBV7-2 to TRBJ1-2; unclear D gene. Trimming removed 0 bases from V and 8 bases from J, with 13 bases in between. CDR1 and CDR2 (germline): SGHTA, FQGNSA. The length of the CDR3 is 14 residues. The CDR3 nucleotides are TGTGCCAGCAGCTTAGCGGTGGGATCGGGGGGCTACACCTTC. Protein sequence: CASSLAVGSGGYTF.

The CDR3 spells CAISDMEGTQPQHF. Here the CDR3 DNA reads TGTGCCATCAGTGATATGGAGGGGACTCAGCCCCAGCATTTT. This chain uses TRBV10-3 with TRBJ1-5; D perhaps matches TRBD1 (5 bases). V was trimmed by 3 bases and J by 6 bases, leaving 12 bases between them. Germline CDR1 reads ENHRY; CDR2 reads SYGVKD. The CDR3 is made up of 14 amino acids.

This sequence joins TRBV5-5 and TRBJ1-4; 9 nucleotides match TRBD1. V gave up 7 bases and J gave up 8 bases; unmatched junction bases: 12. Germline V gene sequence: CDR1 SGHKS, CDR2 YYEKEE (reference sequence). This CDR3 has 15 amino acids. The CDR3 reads CASGTSQGAGEKLFF. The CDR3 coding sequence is TGTGCCAGCGGAACATCACAGGGGGCAGGGGAAAAACTGTTTTTT. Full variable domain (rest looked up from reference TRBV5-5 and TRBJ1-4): DAGVTQSPTHLIKTRGQQVTLRCSPISGHKSVSWYQQVLGQGPQFIFQYYEKEERGRGNFPDRFSARQFPNYSSELNVNALLLGDSALYLCASGTSQGAGEKLFFGSGTQLSVL.

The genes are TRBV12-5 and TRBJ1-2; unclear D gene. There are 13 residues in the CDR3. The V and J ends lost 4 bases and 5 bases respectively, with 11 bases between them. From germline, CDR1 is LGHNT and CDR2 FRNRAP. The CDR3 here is CASGSDGGYGYTF. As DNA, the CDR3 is TGTGCTAGTGGTTCGGACGGAGGGTATGGCTACACCTTC.

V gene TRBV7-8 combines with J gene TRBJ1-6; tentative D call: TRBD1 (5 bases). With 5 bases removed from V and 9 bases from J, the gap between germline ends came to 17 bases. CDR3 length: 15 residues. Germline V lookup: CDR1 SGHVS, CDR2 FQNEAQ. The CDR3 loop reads CASSEGTARSSPLHF. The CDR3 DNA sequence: TGTGCCAGCAGCGAGGGGACTGCGAGGAGTTCACCCCTCCACTTT. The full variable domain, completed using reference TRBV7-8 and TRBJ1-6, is GAGVSQSPRYKVAKRGQDVALRCDPISGHVSLFWYQQALGQGPEFLTYFQNEAQLDKSGLPSDRFFAERPEGSVSTLKIQRTQQEDSAVYLCASSEGTARSSPLHFGNGTRLTVT.

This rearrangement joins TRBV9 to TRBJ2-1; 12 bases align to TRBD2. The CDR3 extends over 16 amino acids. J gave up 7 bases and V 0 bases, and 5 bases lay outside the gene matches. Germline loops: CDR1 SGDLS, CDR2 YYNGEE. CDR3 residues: CASSVASGGAGNEQFF. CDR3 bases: TGTGCCAGCAGCGTAGCTAGCGGGGGGGCGGGGAATGAGCAGTTCTTC.

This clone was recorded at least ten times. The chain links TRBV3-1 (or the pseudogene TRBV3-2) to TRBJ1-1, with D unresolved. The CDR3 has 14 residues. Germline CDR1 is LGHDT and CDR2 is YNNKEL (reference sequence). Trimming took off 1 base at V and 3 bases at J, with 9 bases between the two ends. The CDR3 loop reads CASSQVGVHTEAFF. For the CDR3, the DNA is TGTGCCAGCAGCCAAGTAGGAGTGCACACTGAAGCTTTCTTT.

This chain's CDR3 is CASSFDRGVTEAFF. CDR3 sequence (DNA): TGTGCCAGCAGTTTCGACAGGGGTGTCACTGAAGCTTTCTTT. The chain has TRBV6-5 and TRBJ1-1; 8 bases are a match to TRBD1. This CDR3 is built from 14 residues. Germline trimming cut 4 bases from V and 4 bases from J; bases unmatched to any gene: 5. The V gene's germline CDR1 is MNHEY and CDR2 SVGAGI.

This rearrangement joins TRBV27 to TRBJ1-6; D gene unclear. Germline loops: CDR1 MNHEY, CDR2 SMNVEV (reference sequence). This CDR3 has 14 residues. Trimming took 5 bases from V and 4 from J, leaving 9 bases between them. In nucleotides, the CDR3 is TGTGCCAGCAGTCCACAGATGTATAATTCACCCCTCCACTTT. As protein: CASSPQMYNSPLHF.

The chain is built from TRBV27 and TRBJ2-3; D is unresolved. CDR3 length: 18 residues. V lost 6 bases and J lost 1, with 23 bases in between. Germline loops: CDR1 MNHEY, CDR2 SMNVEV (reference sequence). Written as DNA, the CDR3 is TGTGCCAGCAGGTACAGTGCCGCCTCCCAACCCGGCACAGATACGCAGTATTTT. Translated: CASRYSAASQPGTDTQYF.

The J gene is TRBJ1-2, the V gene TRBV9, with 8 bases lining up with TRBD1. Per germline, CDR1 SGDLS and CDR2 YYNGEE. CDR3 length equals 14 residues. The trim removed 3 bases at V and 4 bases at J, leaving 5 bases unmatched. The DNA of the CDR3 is TGTGCCAGCAGCGCCTCAGGGGGCGGCTATGGCTACACCTTC. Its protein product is CASSASGGGYGYTF.

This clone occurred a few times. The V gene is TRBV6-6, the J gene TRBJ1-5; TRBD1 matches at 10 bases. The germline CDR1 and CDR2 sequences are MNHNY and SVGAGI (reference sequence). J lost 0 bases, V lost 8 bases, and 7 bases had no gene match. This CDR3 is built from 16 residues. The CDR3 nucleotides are TGTGCCAGCTTGCACGGACAGGGGGGTAGCAATCAGCCCCAGCATTTT. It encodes CASLHGQGGSNQPQHF.

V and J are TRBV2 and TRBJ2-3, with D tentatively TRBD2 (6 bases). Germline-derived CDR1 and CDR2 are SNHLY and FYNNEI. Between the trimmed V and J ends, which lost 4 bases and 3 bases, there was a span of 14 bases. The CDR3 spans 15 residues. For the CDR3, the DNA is TGTGCCAGCAGTGCGGCAGGGACTGGGACAGATACGCAGTATTTT. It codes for CASSAAGTGTDTQYF. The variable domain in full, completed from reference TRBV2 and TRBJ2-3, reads EPEVTQTPSHQVTQMGQEVILRCVPISNHLYFYWYRQILGQKVEFLVSFYNNEISEKSEIFDDQFSVERPDGSNFTLKIRSTKLEDSAMYFCASSAAGTGTDTQYFGPGTRLTVL.